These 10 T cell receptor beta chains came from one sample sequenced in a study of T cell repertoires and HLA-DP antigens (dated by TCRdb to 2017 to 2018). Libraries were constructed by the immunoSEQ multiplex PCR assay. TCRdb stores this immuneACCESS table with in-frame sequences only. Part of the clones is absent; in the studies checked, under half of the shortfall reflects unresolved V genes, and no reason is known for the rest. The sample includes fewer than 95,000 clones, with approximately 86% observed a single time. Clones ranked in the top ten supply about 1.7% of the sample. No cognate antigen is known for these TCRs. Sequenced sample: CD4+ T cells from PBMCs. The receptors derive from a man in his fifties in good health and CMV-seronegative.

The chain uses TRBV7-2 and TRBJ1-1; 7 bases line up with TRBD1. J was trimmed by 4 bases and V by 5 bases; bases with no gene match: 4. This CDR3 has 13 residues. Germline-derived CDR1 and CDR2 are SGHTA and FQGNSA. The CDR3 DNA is TGTGCCAGCAGCCCGACAGGGTCCACTGAAGCTTTCTTT. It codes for CASSPTGSTEAFF. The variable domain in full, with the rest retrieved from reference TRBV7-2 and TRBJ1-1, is GAGVSQSPSNKVTEKGKDVELRCDPISGHTALYWYRQSLGQGLEFLIYFQGNSAPDKSGLPSDRFSAERTGGSVSTLTIQRTQQEDSAVYLCASSPTGSTEAFFGQGTRLTVV.

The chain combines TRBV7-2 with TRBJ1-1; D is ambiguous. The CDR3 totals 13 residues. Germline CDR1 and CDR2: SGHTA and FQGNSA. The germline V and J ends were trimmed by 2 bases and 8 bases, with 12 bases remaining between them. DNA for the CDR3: TGTGCCAGCAGCTTATTTGGGCATACGGAAGCTTTCTTT. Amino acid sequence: CASSLFGHTEAFF.

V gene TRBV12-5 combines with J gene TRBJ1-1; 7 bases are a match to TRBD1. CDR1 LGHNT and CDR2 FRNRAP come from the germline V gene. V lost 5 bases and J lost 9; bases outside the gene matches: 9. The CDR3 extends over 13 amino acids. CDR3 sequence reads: CASGMPGQTKAFF. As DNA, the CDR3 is TGTGCTAGTGGTATGCCGGGACAGACAAAAGCTTTCTTT.

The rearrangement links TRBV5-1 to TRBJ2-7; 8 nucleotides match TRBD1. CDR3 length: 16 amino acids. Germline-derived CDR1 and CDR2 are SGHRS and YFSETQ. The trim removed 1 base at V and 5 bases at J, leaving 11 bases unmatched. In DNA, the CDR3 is TGCGCCAGCAGCTTGATCTCAGGACAGGGTAAGAACGAGCAGTACTTC. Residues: CASSLISGQGKNEQYF.

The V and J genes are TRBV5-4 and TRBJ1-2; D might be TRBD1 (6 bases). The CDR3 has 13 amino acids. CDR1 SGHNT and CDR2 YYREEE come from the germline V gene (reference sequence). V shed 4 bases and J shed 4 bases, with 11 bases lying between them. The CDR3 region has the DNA TGTGCCAGCAGCACACGGACAGCCTATGGCTACACCTTC. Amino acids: CASSTRTAYGYTF. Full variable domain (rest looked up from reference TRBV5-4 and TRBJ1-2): ETGVTQSPTHLIKTRGQQVTLRCSSQSGHNTVSWYQQALGQGPQFIFQYYREEENGRGNFPPRFSGLQFPNYSSELNVNALELDDSALYLCASSTRTAYGYTFGSGTRLTVV.

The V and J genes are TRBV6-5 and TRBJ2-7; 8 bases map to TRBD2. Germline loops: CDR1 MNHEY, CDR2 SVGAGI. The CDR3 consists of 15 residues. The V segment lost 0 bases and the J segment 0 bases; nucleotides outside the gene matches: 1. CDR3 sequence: CASSYSREGSYEQYF. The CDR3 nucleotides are TGTGCCAGCAGTTACTCACGGGAGGGCTCCTACGAGCAGTACTTC.

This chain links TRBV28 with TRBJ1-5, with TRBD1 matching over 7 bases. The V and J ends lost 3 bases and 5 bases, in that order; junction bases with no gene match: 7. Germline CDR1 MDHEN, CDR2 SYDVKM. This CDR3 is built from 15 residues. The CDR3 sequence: CASSFRDRVDQPQHF. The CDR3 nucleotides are TGTGCCAGCAGTTTTCGTGACAGGGTGGATCAGCCCCAGCATTTT.

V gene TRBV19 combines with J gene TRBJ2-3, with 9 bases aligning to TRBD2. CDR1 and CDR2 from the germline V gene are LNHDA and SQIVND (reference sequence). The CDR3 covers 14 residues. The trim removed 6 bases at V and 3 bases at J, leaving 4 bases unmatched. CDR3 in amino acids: CASRPAGGTDTQYF. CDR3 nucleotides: TGTGCCAGTAGACCCGCGGGGGGGACAGATACGCAGTATTTT.

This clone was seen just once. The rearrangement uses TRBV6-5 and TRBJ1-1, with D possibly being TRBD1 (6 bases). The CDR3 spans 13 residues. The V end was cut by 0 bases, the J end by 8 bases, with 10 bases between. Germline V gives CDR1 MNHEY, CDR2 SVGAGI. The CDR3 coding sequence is TGTGCCAGCAGTTACTCGAGGGGGAGCGAAGCTTTCTTT. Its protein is CASSYSRGSEAFF.

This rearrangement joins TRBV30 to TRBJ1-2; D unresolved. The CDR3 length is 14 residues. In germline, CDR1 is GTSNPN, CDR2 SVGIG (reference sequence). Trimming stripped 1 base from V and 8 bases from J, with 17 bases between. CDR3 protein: CAWSAQRGQVGYTF. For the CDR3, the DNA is TGTGCCTGGAGTGCCCAAAGAGGGCAGGTGGGCTACACCTTC.